This is a list of T cell receptor beta chains from one sample in a study of T cell changes during pregnancy in multiple sclerosis. Libraries were prepared by immunoSEQ multiplex PCR; TCRdb keeps only in-frame clonotypes and omits some of them. The top ten clones hold approximately 1.4% of a sample with some 80,000 clones, around 92% of them seen once. Source: peripheral blood, taken before pregnancy. All receptors derive from a female donor with multiple sclerosis, enrolled in a pregnancy study. CDR3s include the opening cysteine and the closing phenylalanine or tryptophan. The order of the fields is J gene, V gene, CDR3 protein.

TRBJ1-1 TRBV6-5 CASRRTGGIPEAFF
TRBJ2-2 TRBV9 CASSVVQGTGELFF
TRBJ1-1 TRBV7-9 CASRPRPLAGSQGGTEAFF
TRBJ2-2 TRBV29-1 CSVQEGGTGELFF
TRBJ1-1 TRBV5-4 CASSFPPGTGGTNTEAFF
TRBJ2-7 TRBV30 CAWRPTGIVYEQYF
TRBJ2-5 TRBV11-3 CASSRGIGETQYF
TRBJ2-1 TRBV9 CASSAGQGSHEQFF
TRBJ2-3 TRBV13 CASSLEVGGTTDTQYF
TRBJ1-2 TRBV7-2 CASSLDRTFPGYTF
TRBJ2-7 TRBV2 CASLTRTSGGARYF
TRBJ1-3 TRBV7-2 CASRQSSGNTIYF
TRBJ2-5 TRBV9 CASSVAPAGQETQYF
TRBJ2-5 TRBV2 CASSVFIAGGETQYF
TRBJ2-7 TRBV18 CASSPNRGVSSYEQYF
TRBJ1-1 TRBV7-8 CASSFSEGVGVVNTEAFF
TRBJ1-1 TRBV27 CASSPLGQLEAFF
TRBJ2-1 TRBV28 CASRSTGGGEQFF
TRBJ1-5 TRBV5-1 CASSFSGNGQQPQHF
TRBJ2-3 TRBV6-6 CASYKGQLRSRDTQYF
TRBJ2-2 TRBV7-6 CASGLALALTGELFF
TRBJ1-6 TRBV5-6 CASSAGLDAALHF
TRBJ2-3 TRBV7-2 CASSPAPTSTDTQYF
TRBJ2-7 TRBV5-6 CASSWGTGGHEQYF
TRBJ1-6 TRBV7-6 CASRRTPGGDDNSPLHF
TRBJ1-4 TRBV25-1 CASGLRGRPNEKLFF
TRBJ1-1 TRBV10-1 CALTDTWTSAEAFF
TRBJ1-1 TRBV1 CTSSQEGDRENAEAFF
TRBJ1-2 TRBV25-1 CASSERAGSNYGYTF
TRBJ2-7 TRBV5-6 CASSLGQTPTSYEQYF
TRBJ2-3 TRBV9 CASSVGTSQADTQYF
TRBJ1-5 TRBV2 CASSGSTGNQPQHF
TRBJ1-1 TRBV19 CASSIVAGPEAFF
TRBJ1-2 TRBV7-2 CASSGVGQGYGYTF
TRBJ2-7 TRBV4-1 CASSVRDSPDEQYF
TRBJ2-7 TRBV5-1 CASSSPYYEQYF
TRBJ1-2 TRBV7-9 CASGPRGVNYGYTF
TRBJ1-5 TRBV19 CASSPSTGGGNQPQHF
TRBJ2-5 TRBV5-4 CASSSAETQYF
TRBJ1-1 TRBV27 CASRPRGSREAFF
TRBJ2-7 TRBV4-2 CASSQEGQNSYEQYF